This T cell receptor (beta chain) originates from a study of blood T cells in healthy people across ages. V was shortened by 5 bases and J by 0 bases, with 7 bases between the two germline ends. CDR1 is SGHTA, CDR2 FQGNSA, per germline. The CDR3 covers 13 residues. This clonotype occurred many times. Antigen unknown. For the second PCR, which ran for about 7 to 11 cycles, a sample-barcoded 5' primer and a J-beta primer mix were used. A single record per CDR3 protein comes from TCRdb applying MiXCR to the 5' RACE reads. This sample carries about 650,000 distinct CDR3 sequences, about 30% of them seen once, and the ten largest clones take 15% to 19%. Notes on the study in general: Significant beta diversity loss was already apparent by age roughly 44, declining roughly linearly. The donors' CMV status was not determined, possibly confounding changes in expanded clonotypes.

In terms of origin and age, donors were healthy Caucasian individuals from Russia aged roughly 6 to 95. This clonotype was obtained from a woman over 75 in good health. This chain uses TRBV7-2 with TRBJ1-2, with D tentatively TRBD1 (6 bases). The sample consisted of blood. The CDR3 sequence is CASSRTANYGYTF. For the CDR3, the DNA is TGTGCCAGCAGCCGGACAGCTAACTATGGCTACACCTTC.